Each of the 3 T cell receptor beta chains below was sequenced from the same sample in a study of blood T cell repertoires in COVID-19. Clones were read by immunoSEQ multiplex PCR, and TCRdb kept only the in-frame ones, dropping some. There are 350,000 to 400,000 clones in the sample; roughly 90% occur only once, and just over 0.85% lies in the top ten. The material sequenced was PBMCs or T cells enriched from blood (not recorded which). The receptors here all came from a woman aged 40 to 55 who had been exposed to COVID-19.

This clone was observed once. This chain links TRBV28 with TRBJ1-1, with 9 positions matching TRBD1. Germline assignment: CDR1 MDHEN and CDR2 SYDVKM. This CDR3 is built from 16 residues. Trimming took 3 bases from V and 3 from J; bases not matched to a gene: 8. The CDR3 protein is CASSLGTGSYHTEAFF. The DNA for the CDR3 is TGTGCCAGCAGTTTGGGGACAGGGAGTTACCACACTGAAGCTTTCTTT.

This clone has more than one count but fewer than ten. V and J are TRBV12-3 or TRBV12-4 and TRBJ1-1; D is possibly TRBD1 (5 bases). The length of the CDR3 is 12 residues. Trimming removed 6 bases at V and 4 bases at J, with 9 bases between. The CDR3 loop reads CASSHGGTEAFF. The CDR3 coding sequence is TGTGCCAGCAGCCACGGGGGCACTGAAGCTTTCTTT.

This clone was seen only once. This chain joins TRBV20-1 and TRBJ2-5; 9 bases are shared with TRBD1. This CDR3 is 14 amino acids long. CDR1 DFQATT and CDR2 SNEGSKA come from the germline V gene (reference sequence). V was pared by 3 bases and J by 7 bases, with 9 bases of the junction left unmatched. The CDR3 here is CSASVGGQGGTQYF. Written as DNA, the CDR3 is TGCAGTGCTAGTGTTGGGGGACAGGGAGGGACCCAGTACTTC.